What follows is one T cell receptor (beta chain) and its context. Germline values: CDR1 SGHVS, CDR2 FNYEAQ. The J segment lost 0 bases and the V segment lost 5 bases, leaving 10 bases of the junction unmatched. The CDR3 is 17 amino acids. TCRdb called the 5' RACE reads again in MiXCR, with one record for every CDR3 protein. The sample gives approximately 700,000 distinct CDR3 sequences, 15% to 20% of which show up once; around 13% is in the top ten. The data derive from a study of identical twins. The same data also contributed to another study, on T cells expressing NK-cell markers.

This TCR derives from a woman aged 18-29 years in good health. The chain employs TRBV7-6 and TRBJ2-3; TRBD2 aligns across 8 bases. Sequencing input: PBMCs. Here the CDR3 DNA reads TGTGCCAGCAGCCTCGGACTAGCCTTAACTAGCACAGATACGCAGTATTTT. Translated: CASSLGLALTSTDTQYF.